The 18 T cell receptor beta chains given below trace back to one sample, sequenced in a study of siplizumab effects on memory and regulatory T cells (dated by TCRdb to the late 2010s). Library construction relied on the immunoSEQ multiplex PCR assay. The clones in this table, taken by TCRdb from immuneACCESS, are in-frame only. Not every clone is retained; where verified, under half of the shortfall comes from an unresolved V gene, and the cause of the rest is unknown. For this sample there are some 97,000 clones; about 94% appear just once. Of the sample, 1% to 1.5% is held by the ten largest clones. Sequences were obtained from non-Treg CD4+ T cells sorted from blood. The cell subset or site label, read with the paper, signifies: FACS-sorted unstimulated CD4+ non-regulatory T cells. Receptors originate from a human donor in good health.

The chain employs TRBV6-6 and TRBJ1-1, with TRBD1 matching over 11 bases. CDR1 and CDR2 (germline): MNHNY, SVGAGI (reference sequence). With 2 bases clipped from V and 5 bases from J, the junction kept 7 bases outside the gene matches. The CDR3 is made up of 16 amino acids. The CDR3 nucleotides are TGTGCCAGCAGTTACCCCATCGGGACAGGGGGTACTGAAGCTTTCTTT. Encoded protein: CASSYPIGTGGTEAFF.

The chain couples TRBV4-2 to TRBJ1-2; D is perhaps TRBD1 (6 bases). Deletions cut 1 base from V and 5 bases from J, with 14 bases between. CDR1 is LGHNA, CDR2 YNFKEQ, per germline. This CDR3 is built from 15 residues. The CDR3 protein is CASSQGARGVYGYTF. The CDR3 DNA reads as TGTGCCAGCAGCCAAGGAGCCAGGGGCGTATATGGCTACACCTTC.

This clone was observed a few times. J is TRBJ2-2 and V is TRBV19, with a possible D match to TRBD1 (5 bases). Germline V gives CDR1 LNHDA, CDR2 SQIVND (reference sequence). The CDR3 covers 14 residues. Trimming removed 5 bases at V and 1 base at J, with 8 bases between. The CDR3: CASSLGLNTGELFF. DNA of the CDR3: TGTGCCAGTAGTCTGGGGCTGAACACCGGGGAGCTGTTTTTT.

This chain connects TRBV7-8 to TRBJ1-3; 10 nucleotides match TRBD1. The ends lost 1 base at V and 4 bases at J; junction bases unmatched: 7. The CDR3 is made up of 17 amino acids. Germline values: CDR1 SGHVS, CDR2 FQNEAQ. CDR3 amino acids: CASSLGTGGTGGNTIYF. In nucleotides, the CDR3 is TGTGCCAGCAGCTTAGGGACAGGGGGAACAGGGGGAAACACCATATATTTT.

The count of this clone is one. The chain has TRBV5-4 and TRBJ2-2; 8 bases are a match to TRBD2. Germline CDR1 and CDR2: SGHNT and YYREEE (reference sequence). The CDR3 contains 16 residues. With 3 bases clipped from V and 4 bases from J, the junction kept 8 bases outside the gene matches. The CDR3 DNA follows: TGTGCCAGCAGCTCTACGAGCGGGAGAGGCACCGGGGAGCTGTTTTTT. Translation: CASSSTSGRGTGELFF.

This sequence joins TRBV4-1 and TRBJ2-1; 8 bases agree with TRBD2. The CDR3 has 17 amino acids. The trim removed 1 base at V and 5 bases at J, leaving 10 bases unmatched. The germline gives CDR1 MGHRA, CDR2 YSYEKL. DNA for the CDR3: TGCGCCAGCAGCCAAGGATGGGCAGCGGGAGACCACAATGAGCAGTTCTTC. Its translation is CASSQGWAAGDHNEQFF.

This chain links TRBV7-9 with TRBJ2-2; D is unclear. The ends were cut back, 7 bases at V and 5 bases at J, with 17 bases in the middle. The CDR3 extends over 15 amino acids. The germline CDR1 and CDR2 sequences are SEHNR and FQNEAQ (reference sequence). Here the CDR3 reads CASISVASGTGELFF. CDR3 nucleotides: TGTGCCAGCATCTCGGTGGCCTCCGGTACCGGGGAGCTGTTTTTT.

V usage is TRBV6-1 and J usage is TRBJ1-5; unclear D gene. Germline assignment: CDR1 MNHNS and CDR2 SASEGT. The length of the CDR3 is 16 residues. Trimming stripped 4 bases from V and 5 bases from J, with 18 bases between. CDR3 sequence reads: CASSGSGSKADQPQHF. The DNA of the CDR3 is TGTGCCAGCAGTGGGTCCGGGAGTAAGGCGGATCAGCCCCAGCATTTT.

This clone was detected once. This chain joins TRBV18 and TRBJ1-5; D perhaps matches TRBD1 (5 bases). Germline V CDR1 and CDR2: KGHSH, LQKENI. The CDR3 runs 13 residues. V was pared by 3 bases and J by 7 bases, with 10 bases between. The CDR3 sequence is CASSPGGDQPQHF. CDR3 DNA sequence: TGTGCCAGCTCACCCGGGGGGGACCAGCCCCAGCATTTT.

V gene TRBV30 combines with J gene TRBJ1-2, with 10 positions matching TRBD1. Germline-derived CDR1 and CDR2 are GTSNPN and SVGIG (reference sequence). The CDR3 extends over 15 amino acids. The trim removed 1 base at V and 4 bases at J, leaving 6 bases unmatched. The CDR3 DNA reads as TGTGCCTGGAGTGCCCGACAGGGGGCCCTCTATGGCTACACCTTC. This codes for CAWSARQGALYGYTF.

This rearrangement joins TRBV6-5 to TRBJ2-7; TRBD1 matches 8 bases. The CDR3 spans 15 residues. From germline, CDR1 is MNHEY and CDR2 SVGAGI. Trimming took 6 bases from V and 3 from J; bases not matched to a gene: 10. CDR3 sequence (DNA): TGTGCCAGCAGCCGCCCTGGGACAGGTAGCTACGAGCAGTACTTC. It yields the protein CASSRPGTGSYEQYF.

The chain links TRBV10-3 to TRBJ2-3; D might be TRBD2 (6 bases). The CDR3 totals 17 residues. Trimming shortened V by 0 bases and J by 2 bases, and 15 bases separated the two germline ends. Germline loops: CDR1 ENHRY, CDR2 SYGVKD. CDR3 loop: CAISESVLASTTDTQYF. CDR3 bases: TGTGCCATCAGTGAGTCGGTCCTAGCGTCAACCACAGATACGCAGTATTTT.

The CDR3 sequence: CASSRVGDWAEAFF. The CDR3 nucleotides read TGTGCCAGCAGCCGCGTAGGAGATTGGGCTGAAGCTTTCTTT. V and J are TRBV28 and TRBJ1-1; no firm D call. Deletions cut 6 bases from V and 6 bases from J, with 17 bases between. The CDR3 consists of 14 residues. CDR1 and CDR2 from the germline V gene are MDHEN and SYDVKM. The full variable domain, its missing parts supplied by reference TRBV28 and TRBJ1-1, is DVKVTQSSRYLVKRTGEKVFLECVQDMDHENMFWYRQDPGLGLRLIYFSYDVKMKEKGDIPEGYSVSREKKERFSLILESASTNQTSMYLCASSRVGDWAEAFFGQGTRLTVV.

The V call is TRBV6-6, the J call TRBJ2-7; TRBD1 agrees at 9 bases. In germline, CDR1 is MNHNY, CDR2 SVGAGI (reference sequence). Germline trimming cut 2 bases from V and 3 bases from J; bases unmatched to any gene: 5. This CDR3 has 15 residues. The CDR3 protein is CASSYGDRANYEQYF. In DNA, the CDR3 is TGTGCCAGCAGTTACGGGGACAGGGCGAACTACGAGCAGTACTTC.

The chain is built from TRBV5-1 and TRBJ2-2; 9 positions agree with TRBD2. V gave up 1 base and J gave up 6 bases; unmatched junction bases: 4. CDR3 size: 15 residues. From germline, CDR1 is SGHRS and CDR2 YFSETQ. CDR3 coding DNA: TGCGCCAGCAGCTTGCTAGCGGGGCGCGCCGGGGAGCTGTTTTTT. It translates to CASSLLAGRAGELFF.

The rearrangement links TRBV5-6 to TRBJ2-5, with 15 bases lining up with TRBD2. The V gene end was trimmed by 3 bases and the J gene end by 5 bases; junction bases not matched to a gene: 2. Germline V gene data show CDR1 as SGHDT and CDR2 as YYEEEE. This CDR3 region has 15 residues. CDR3 DNA: TGTGCCAGCAGCTCAGGACTAGCGGGGGGGGAGACCCAGTACTTC. This gives the protein CASSSGLAGGETQYF. The full variable domain, in which reference TRBV5-6 and TRBJ2-5 provide the parts outside the CDR3, is DAGVTQSPTHLIKTRGQQVTLRCSPKSGHDTVSWYQQALGQGPQFIFQYYEEEERQRGNFPDRFSGHQFPNYSSELNVNALLLGDSALYLCASSSGLAGGETQYFGPGTRLLVL.

The chain recombines TRBV5-1 with TRBJ2-1; 9 bases match TRBD1. The CDR3 extends over 15 amino acids. J lost 3 bases, V lost 5 bases, and 6 bases had no gene match. Germline V gene sequence: CDR1 SGHRS, CDR2 YFSETQ. For the CDR3, the DNA is TGCGCCAGCAGGGAGGGACAGGGCATCTACAATGAGCAGTTCTTC. Protein sequence: CASREGQGIYNEQFF.

The chain links TRBV19 to TRBJ1-1; tentative D call: TRBD1 (5 bases). V was trimmed by 11 bases and J by 1 base, leaving 14 bases between them. CDR1 and CDR2 (germline): LNHDA, SQIVND (reference sequence). CDR3 size: 13 residues. The CDR3 DNA follows: TGTGCCGTTCGTGGGGCACAGAACACTGAAGCTTTCTTT. It specifies CAVRGAQNTEAFF.